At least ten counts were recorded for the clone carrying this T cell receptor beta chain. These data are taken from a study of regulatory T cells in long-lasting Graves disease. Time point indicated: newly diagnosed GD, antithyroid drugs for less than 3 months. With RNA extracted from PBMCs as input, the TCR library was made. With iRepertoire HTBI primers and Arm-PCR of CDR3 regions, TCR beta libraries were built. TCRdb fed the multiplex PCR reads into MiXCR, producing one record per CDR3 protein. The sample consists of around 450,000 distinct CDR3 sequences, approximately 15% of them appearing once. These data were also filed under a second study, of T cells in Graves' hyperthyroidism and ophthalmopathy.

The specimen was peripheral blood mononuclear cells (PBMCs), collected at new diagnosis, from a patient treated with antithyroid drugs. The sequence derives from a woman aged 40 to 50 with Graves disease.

This CDR3 reads CASSAPGPALYEQYF. CDR3 sequence (DNA): TGTGCCAGCAGTGCGCCGGGCCCAGCCCTCTACGAGCAGTACTTC. The V call is TRBV28, the J call TRBJ2-7; the D is unclear. The germline V gene encodes CDR1 MDHEN and CDR2 SYDVKM. Trimming stripped 5 bases from V and 3 bases from J, with 17 bases between. The CDR3 is made up of 15 amino acids. Together with reference TRBV28 and TRBJ2-7, the CDR3 gives the full variable domain: DVKVTQSSRYLVKRTGEKVFLECVQDMDHENMFWYRQDPGLGLRLIYFSYDVKMKEKGDIPEGYSVSREKKERFSLILESASTNQTSMYLCASSAPGPALYEQYFGPGTRLTVT.